A selection of T cell receptor beta chains follows, all from one sample in a study of CD8 T cells in Susac syndrome. MiXCR, run by TCRdb on the immunoSEQ multiplex PCR reads, gives a single entry per CDR3 protein. The data hold about 26,000 distinct CDR3 sequences, with approximately 94% observed a single time. The sequencing input was CD8+ T cells from PBMCs. The receptors here all came from a human donor in good health. CDR3s include the opening cysteine and the closing phenylalanine or tryptophan. A D gene is named only where the DNA matches it firmly. Clone size is stated in some rows and not others, as once, few, many or a class when expanded.

d_call	clone_size	cdr3_length	v_call	j_call	cdr3_nt	cdr3_aa
TRBD1	-	14	TRBV12-5	TRBJ2-7	TGTGCTAGTGTTTTCCAGACAGGGTCCTACGAGCAGTACTTC	CASVFQTGSYEQYF
-	few	15	TRBV14	TRBJ2-7	TGTGCCAGCAGCCTGGGCAGGCCACTCACCTACGAGCAGTACTTC	CASSLGRPLTYEQYF
TRBD1	-	15	TRBV28	TRBJ2-7	TGTGCCAGCAGTTCCAGGGGGCATTCCCCCTACGAGCAGTACTTC	CASSSRGHSPYEQYF
-	-	16	TRBV7-9	TRBJ1-3	TGTGCCAGCAGCTCCCAGAGGGGTATCTCTGGAAACACCATATATTTT	CASSSQRGISGNTIYF
TRBD1	-	15	TRBV7-2	TRBJ2-7	TGTGCCAGCAGACCCTGGGGACAGGGCTTCTACGAGCAGTACTTC	CASRPWGQGFYEQYF
-	-	14	TRBV19	TRBJ2-6	TGTGCCAGTAGTACGGGGGCCGGGGCCAACGTCCTGACTTTC	CASSTGAGANVLTF
-	-	13	TRBV27	TRBJ1-2	TGTGCCAGCAGCAACGGTCCCAACTATGGCTACACCTTC	CASSNGPNYGYTF
TRBD2	-	14	TRBV27	TRBJ2-7	TGTGCCAGCAGTTTATCCGGGGGGGGGTACGAGCAGTACTTC	CASSLSGGGYEQYF
TRBD1	-	13	TRBV3-1	TRBJ2-5	TGTGCCAGCAGCCCCACAGGGGAAGAGACCCAGTACTTC	CASSPTGEETQYF
TRBD1	-	15	TRBV29-1	TRBJ1-3	TGCAGCGTTGGGGTTTGGACAGGGGTTGGAAACACCATATATTTT	CSVGVWTGVGNTIYF
-	-	14	TRBV3-1	TRBJ2-1	TGTGCCAGCAGCCAAGATGGGTCCAGCCGGAGGGGGTTCTTC	CASSQDGSSRRGFF
-	-	16	TRBV7-2	TRBJ1-1	TGTGCCAGCTTCTCGGCGGGCGCGGCAATGAACACTGAAGCTTTCTTT	CASFSAGAAMNTEAFF
-	-	14	TRBV29-1	TRBJ1-2	TGCAGCGTCGCATTGTCGGGTCGCCAGCTTGGCTACACCTTC	CSVALSGRQLGYTF
TRBD1	-	12	TRBV10-2	TRBJ2-1	TGCGCCAGCAGCTCAGGGGGCGACGAGCAGTTCTTC	CASSSGGDEQFF
-	-	15	TRBV25-1	TRBJ2-2	TGTGCCAGCAGTGAAGGGGCAGGGGAAGCCGGGGAGCTGTTTTTT	CASSEGAGEAGELFF
-	-	13	TRBV27	TRBJ2-1	TGTGCCAGCAGCTTTAACTCAGGGACTGAGCAGTTCTTC	CASSFNSGTEQFF
-	-	14	TRBV19	TRBJ1-1	TGTGCCAGTACGTACGGAAACATGAACACTGAAGCTTTCTTT	CASTYGNMNTEAFF
-	-	15	TRBV19	TRBJ2-7	TGTGCCAGTAGTTCCTCCGCGGGGAGTTTATACGAGCAGTACTTC	CASSSSAGSLYEQYF
-	-	15	TRBV6-5	TRBJ2-1	TGTGCCAGCAGCCCCTATAGGACACCTTCGAATGAGCAGTTCTTC	CASSPYRTPSNEQFF
-	-	15	TRBV6-5	TRBJ2-2	TGTGCCAGCAGTTACTCCCGGTCGAACACCGGGGAGCTGTTTTTT	CASSYSRSNTGELFF
TRBD1	-	14	TRBV20-1	TRBJ1-2	TGCAGTGCTATGGCCGGGACAGGGAACTATGGCTACACCTTC	CSAMAGTGNYGYTF
-	-	14	TRBV7-2	TRBJ1-5	TGTGCCAGCAGCCGCGGACAGAGAAATCAGCCCCAGCATTTT	CASSRGQRNQPQHF
TRBD1	-	13	TRBV20-1	TRBJ2-3	TGCAGTGCTAGTGGGCAGGGGGTAGATACGCAGTATTTT	CSASGQGVDTQYF
TRBD1	-	18	TRBV6-1	TRBJ2-5	TGTGCCAGCAGTCCGATTCTTTCCCAGGGGGAGTACCAAGAGACCCAGTACTTC	CASSPILSQGEYQETQYF
TRBD2	-	15	TRBV12-3/TRBV12-4	TRBJ2-2	TGTGCCAGCAGTTCCGGACTAGCGGGGACGGGGGAGCTGTTTTTT	CASSSGLAGTGELFF
-	-	13	TRBV10-3	TRBJ2-5	TGTGCCATCAGTGAAAGACCACAAGAGACCCAGTACTTC	CAISERPQETQYF
TRBD2	-	16	TRBV7-6	TRBJ2-1	TGTGCCAGCAGCCTCCGGCGGGGGACTAGACGCAATGAGCAGTTCTTC	CASSLRRGTRRNEQFF